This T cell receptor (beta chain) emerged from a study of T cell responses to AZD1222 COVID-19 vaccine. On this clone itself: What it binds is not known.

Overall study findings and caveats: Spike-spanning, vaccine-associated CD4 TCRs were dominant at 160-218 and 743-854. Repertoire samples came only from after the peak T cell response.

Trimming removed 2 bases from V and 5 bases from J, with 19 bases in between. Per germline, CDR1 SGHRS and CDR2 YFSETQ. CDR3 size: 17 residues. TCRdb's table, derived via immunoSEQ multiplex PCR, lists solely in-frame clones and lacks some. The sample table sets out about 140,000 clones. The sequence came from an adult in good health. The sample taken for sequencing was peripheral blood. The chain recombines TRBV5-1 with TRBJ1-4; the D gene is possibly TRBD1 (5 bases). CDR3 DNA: TGCGCCAGCAGCTTTGGGGCACGCGACAGACAGAATGAAAAACTGTTTTTT. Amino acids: CASSFGARDRQNEKLFF.